One sample yielded the 19 T cell receptor beta chains listed below, sequenced in a study of T cells expressing NK-cell markers. TCRdb derives one entry per CDR3 protein from the 5' RACE reads, leaving out DNA. Its clone listing holds 550,000 or so distinct CDR3 sequences. The sample taken for sequencing was blood T cells: a sorted CD56 or NKG2C T cell subset, CD4+ or CD8+ T cells, or bulk PBMC T cells (not recorded which). These receptor sequences come from a man between 18 and 35 years old in good health.

The CDR3: CASSPRGQTSTDTQYF. The chain links TRBV5-1 to TRBJ2-3; TCRdb reports TRBD2, a call that lacks DNA to check it against. Germline V CDR1 and CDR2: SGHRS, YFSETQ. CDR3 length equals 16 residues.

The chain is built from TRBV4-1 and TRBJ1-4. The CDR3 consists of 12 residues. The germline V gene has CDR1 MGHRA and CDR2 YSYEKL. CDR3 residues: CASSQGGEKLFF.

The chain combines TRBV6-5 with TRBJ1-2. Germline CDR1 and CDR2: MNHEY and SVGAGI. The CDR3 totals 13 residues. CDR3 protein: CASSFEPNYGYTF.

V gene TRBV12-3 or TRBV12-4 combines with J gene TRBJ2-1; TCRdb's assignment of TRBD2 cannot be checked, as there is no DNA. The CDR3 length is 20 residues. The CDR3 sequence: CASSPRLGTSPYLGYNEQFF.

The rearrangement joins TRBV10-3 to TRBJ2-6. CDR3 size: 15 residues. Germline values: CDR1 ENHRY, CDR2 SYGVKD. This chain's CDR3 is CAIVGGYSGANVLTF.

The rearrangement joins TRBV27 to TRBJ2-3; with no DNA, the TCRdb D assignment of TRBD1 cannot be verified. CDR1 is MNHEY and CDR2 is SMNVEV in the germline V gene (reference sequence). The CDR3 has 16 residues. The CDR3 sequence is CASSLDRSYSTDTQYF.

The V call is TRBV6-1, the J call TRBJ1-2; TCRdb's assignment of TRBD1 cannot be checked, as there is no DNA. The CDR3 spans 15 residues. CDR1 is MNHNS and CDR2 is SASEGT in the germline V gene. This CDR3 is CASSLRTGTNYGYTF.

This chain links TRBV6-1 with TRBJ2-2. The CDR3 consists of 14 residues. Germline CDR1 reads MNHNS; CDR2 reads SASEGT. The CDR3 sequence is CASSELASAGELFF.

This chain joins TRBV20-1 and TRBJ2-6; TCRdb outputs TRBD1, but without DNA this stays unchecked. This CDR3 has 19 amino acids. CDR1 DFQATT and CDR2 SNEGSKA come from the germline V gene (reference sequence). The chain's CDR3 is CSASLDRWGLGPGANVLTF.

The chain employs TRBV30 and TRBJ2-2; checking the TCRdb D call of TRBD2 is not possible without DNA. The length of the CDR3 is 15 residues. The germline gives CDR1 GTSNPN, CDR2 SVGIG (reference sequence). CDR3 region: CAGGGEETRYGELFF.

This chain joins TRBV4-1 and TRBJ1-3; TCRdb names TRBD1, which stays unverified in the absence of DNA. The CDR3 runs to 16 residues. In germline, CDR1 is MGHRA, CDR2 YSYEKL. The CDR3 region is CASSQDEQGRGNTIYF.

The chain joins TRBV6-2 or TRBV6-3 to TRBJ2-7; the D call from TCRdb, TRBD1, cannot be confirmed without DNA. Germline values: CDR1 MNHEY, CDR2 SVGEGT. The CDR3 is 15 amino acids. The CDR3: CASSYRQGGPYEQYF.

This chain links TRBV27 with TRBJ2-7; TCRdb's D gene call, TRBD1, goes unchecked for lack of DNA. The CDR3 covers 15 residues. Germline values: CDR1 MNHEY, CDR2 SMNVEV (reference sequence). CDR3 region: CASSAWDDRRFEQYF.

The chain has TRBV5-1 and TRBJ2-7. The CDR3 extends over 14 amino acids. The germline gives CDR1 SGHRS, CDR2 YFSETQ. The CDR3 here is CASSLDGSTYEQYF.

The chain combines TRBV5-5 with TRBJ1-5. The CDR3 consists of 15 residues. Germline V gene data show CDR1 as SGHKS and CDR2 as YYEKEE (reference sequence). This chain's CDR3 is CASSWEQTSNQPQHF.

The chain couples TRBV18 to TRBJ1-1. The CDR3 length is 14 residues. The germline V gene has CDR1 KGHSH and CDR2 LQKENI. CDR3 in amino acids: CASSPPPTYTEAFF.

The chain recombines TRBV20-1 with TRBJ2-1; TCRdb selects TRBD1, and the lack of DNA leaves this call unchecked. The CDR3 loop spans 11 amino acids. CDR1 is DFQATT and CDR2 is SNEGSKA in the germline V gene (reference sequence). The CDR3 region is CSASYRGEQFF.

The rearrangement joins TRBV11-1 to TRBJ2-1; TCRdb's D gene call, TRBD2, goes unchecked for lack of DNA. The CDR3 sequence is 16 residues long. Germline lookup yields CDR1 SGHAT and CDR2 FQDESV (reference sequence). The CDR3: CASSLAGGPGRNEQFF.

This chain uses TRBV5-5 with TRBJ2-7; TCRdb lists TRBD2, though no DNA is available to test this call. The CDR3 runs to 14 residues. Germline values: CDR1 SGHKS, CDR2 YYEKEE (reference sequence). CDR3 protein: CASSSSSGFYEQYF.